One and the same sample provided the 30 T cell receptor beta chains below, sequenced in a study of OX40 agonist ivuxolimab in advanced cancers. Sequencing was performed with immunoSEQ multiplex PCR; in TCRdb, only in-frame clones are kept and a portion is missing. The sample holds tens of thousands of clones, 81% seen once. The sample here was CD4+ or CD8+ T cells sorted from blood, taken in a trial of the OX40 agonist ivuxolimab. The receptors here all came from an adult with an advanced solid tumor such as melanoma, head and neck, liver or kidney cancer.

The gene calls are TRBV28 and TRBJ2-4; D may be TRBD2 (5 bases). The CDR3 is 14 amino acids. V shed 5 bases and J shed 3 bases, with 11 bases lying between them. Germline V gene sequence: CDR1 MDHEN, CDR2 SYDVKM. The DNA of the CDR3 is TGTGCCAGCAGTCCCTTCGGAGGCAAAAACATTCAGTACTTC. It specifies CASSPFGGKNIQYF.

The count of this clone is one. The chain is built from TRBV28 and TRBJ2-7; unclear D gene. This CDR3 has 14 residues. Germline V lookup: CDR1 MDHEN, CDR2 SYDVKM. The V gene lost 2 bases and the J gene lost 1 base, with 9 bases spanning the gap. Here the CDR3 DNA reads TGTGCCAGCAGTTTAGATCCCCAATCCTACGAGCAGTACTTC. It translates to CASSLDPQSYEQYF. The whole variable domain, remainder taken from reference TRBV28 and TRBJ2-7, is DVKVTQSSRYLVKRTGEKVFLECVQDMDHENMFWYRQDPGLGLRLIYFSYDVKMKEKGDIPEGYSVSREKKERFSLILESASTNQTSMYLCASSLDPQSYEQYFGPGTRLTVT.

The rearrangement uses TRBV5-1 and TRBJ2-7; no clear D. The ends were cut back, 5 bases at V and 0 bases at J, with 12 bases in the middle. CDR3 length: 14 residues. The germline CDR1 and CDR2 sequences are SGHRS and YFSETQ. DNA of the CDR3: TGCGCCAGCAGGACTCGAGAAAGCTCCTACGAGCAGTACTTC. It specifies CASRTRESSYEQYF.

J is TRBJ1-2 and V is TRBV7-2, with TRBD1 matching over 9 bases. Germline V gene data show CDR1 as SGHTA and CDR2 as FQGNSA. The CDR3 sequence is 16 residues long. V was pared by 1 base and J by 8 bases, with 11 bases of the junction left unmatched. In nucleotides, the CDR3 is TGTGCCAGCAGCTTAGGGGGGACAGGGCGCCTGAAGGGCTACACCTTC. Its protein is CASSLGGTGRLKGYTF. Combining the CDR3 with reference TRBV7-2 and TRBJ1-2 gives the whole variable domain GAGVSQSPSNKVTEKGKDVELRCDPISGHTALYWYRQSLGQGLEFLIYFQGNSAPDKSGLPSDRFSAERTGGSVSTLTIQRTQQEDSAVYLCASSLGGTGRLKGYTFGSGTRLTVV.

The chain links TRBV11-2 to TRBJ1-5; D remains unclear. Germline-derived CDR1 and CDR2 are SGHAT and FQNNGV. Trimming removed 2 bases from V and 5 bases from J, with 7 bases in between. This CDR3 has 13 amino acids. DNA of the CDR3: TGTGCCAGCAGCTTAATGGAGGATCAGCCCCAGCATTTT. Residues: CASSLMEDQPQHF.

The chain's CDR3 is CASSLTYEQYF. CDR3 coding DNA: TGTGCCAGCAGTTTAACTTACGAGCAGTACTTC. J is TRBJ2-7 and V is TRBV28; no clear D. Trimming stripped 2 bases from V and 4 bases from J, with 3 bases between. The CDR3 is 11 residues long. The germline gives CDR1 MDHEN, CDR2 SYDVKM.

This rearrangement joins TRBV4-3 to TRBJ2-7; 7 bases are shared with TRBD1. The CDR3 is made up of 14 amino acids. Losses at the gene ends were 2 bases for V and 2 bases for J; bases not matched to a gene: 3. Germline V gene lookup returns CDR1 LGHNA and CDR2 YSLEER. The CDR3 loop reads CASSQPGQAYEQYF. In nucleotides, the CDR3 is TGCGCCAGCAGCCAACCCGGACAGGCCTACGAGCAGTACTTC.

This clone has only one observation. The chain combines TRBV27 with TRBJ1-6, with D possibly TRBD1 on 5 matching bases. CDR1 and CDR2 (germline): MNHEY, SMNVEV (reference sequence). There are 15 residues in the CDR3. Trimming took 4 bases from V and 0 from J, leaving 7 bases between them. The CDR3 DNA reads TGTGCCAGCAGTTACAGGAGCTCCTATAATTCACCCCTCCACTTT. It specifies CASSYRSSYNSPLHF.

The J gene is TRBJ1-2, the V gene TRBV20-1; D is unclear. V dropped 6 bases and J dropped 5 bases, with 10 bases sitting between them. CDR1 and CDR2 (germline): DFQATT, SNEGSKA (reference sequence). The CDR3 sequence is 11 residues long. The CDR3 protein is CSAAPGYGYTF. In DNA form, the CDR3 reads TGCAGTGCAGCCCCAGGATATGGCTACACCTTC.

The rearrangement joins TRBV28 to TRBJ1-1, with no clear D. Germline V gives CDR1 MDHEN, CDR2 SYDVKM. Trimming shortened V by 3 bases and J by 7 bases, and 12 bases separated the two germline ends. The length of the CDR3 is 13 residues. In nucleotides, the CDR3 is TGTGCCAGCAGTTTTCCCGGATTTGGTGAAGCTTTCTTT. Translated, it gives CASSFPGFGEAFF.

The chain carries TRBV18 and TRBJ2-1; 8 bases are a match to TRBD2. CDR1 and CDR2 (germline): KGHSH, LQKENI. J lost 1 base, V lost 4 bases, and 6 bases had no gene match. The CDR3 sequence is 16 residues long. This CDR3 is CASSQSSGSSYNEQFF. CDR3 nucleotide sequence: TGTGCCAGCTCACAGAGCAGCGGGAGTTCCTACAATGAGCAGTTCTTC.

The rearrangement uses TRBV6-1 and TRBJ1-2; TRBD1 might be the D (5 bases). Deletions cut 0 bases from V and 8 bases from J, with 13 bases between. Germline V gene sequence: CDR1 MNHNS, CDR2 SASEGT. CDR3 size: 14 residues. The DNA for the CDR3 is TGTGCCAGCAGTGAAGCCCCCCGGGGGTACGGCTACACCTTC. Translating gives CASSEAPRGYGYTF.

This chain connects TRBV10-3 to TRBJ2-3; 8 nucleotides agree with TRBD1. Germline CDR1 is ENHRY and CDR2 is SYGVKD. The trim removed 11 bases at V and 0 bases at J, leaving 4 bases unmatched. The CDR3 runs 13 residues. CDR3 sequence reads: CAVGQGSTDTQYF. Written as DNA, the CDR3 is TGTGCCGTAGGACAGGGAAGCACAGATACGCAGTATTTT.

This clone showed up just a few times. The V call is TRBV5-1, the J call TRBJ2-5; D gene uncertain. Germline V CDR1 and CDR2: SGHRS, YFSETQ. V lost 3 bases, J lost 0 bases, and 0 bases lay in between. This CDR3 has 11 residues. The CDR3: CASSYQETQYF. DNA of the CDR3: TGCGCCAGCAGCTACCAAGAGACCCAGTACTTC.

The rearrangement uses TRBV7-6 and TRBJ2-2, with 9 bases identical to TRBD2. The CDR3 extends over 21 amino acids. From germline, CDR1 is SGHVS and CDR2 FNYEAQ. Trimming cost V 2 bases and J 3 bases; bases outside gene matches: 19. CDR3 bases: TGTGCCAGCAGCTTATCGTTTGCGGGAGGGGTGGTCGGGGCACACACCGGGGAGCTGTTTTTT. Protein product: CASSLSFAGGVVGAHTGELFF. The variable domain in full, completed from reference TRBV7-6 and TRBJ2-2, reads GAGVSQSPRYKVTKRGQDVALRCDPISGHVSLYWYRQALGQGPEFLTYFNYEAQQDKSGLPNDRFSAERPEGSISTLTIQRTEQRDSAMYRCASSLSFAGGVVGAHTGELFFGEGSRLTVL.

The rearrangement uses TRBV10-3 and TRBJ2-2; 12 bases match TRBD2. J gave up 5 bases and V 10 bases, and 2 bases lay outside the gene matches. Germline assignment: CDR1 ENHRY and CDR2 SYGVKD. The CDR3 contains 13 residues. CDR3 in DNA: TGTGCCACCGGGACTAGCGGGACCGGGGAGCTGTTTTTT. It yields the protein CATGTSGTGELFF.

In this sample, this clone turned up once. The DNA of the CDR3 is TGCAGTGCTCCTAGGTATTACGAGCAGTACTTC. Its protein product is CSAPRYYEQYF. The rearrangement uses TRBV20-1 and TRBJ2-7; D ambiguous. V dropped 5 bases and J dropped 4 bases, with 9 bases sitting between them. This CDR3 has 11 residues. The V gene's germline CDR1 is DFQATT and CDR2 SNEGSKA (reference sequence).

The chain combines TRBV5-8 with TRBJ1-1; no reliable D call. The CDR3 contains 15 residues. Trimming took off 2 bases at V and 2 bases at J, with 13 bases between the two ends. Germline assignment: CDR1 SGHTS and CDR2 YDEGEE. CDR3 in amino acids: CASSFDYSPNTEAFF. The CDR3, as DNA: TGTGCCAGCAGCTTTGATTACAGTCCAAACACTGAAGCTTTCTTT.

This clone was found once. The CDR3 is CASSLLLAGGMYQETQYF. The CDR3 DNA reads TGCGCCAGCAGCTTGCTCCTAGCGGGAGGCATGTACCAAGAGACCCAGTACTTC. V and J are TRBV5-1 and TRBJ2-5, with 11 nucleotides matching TRBD2. CDR1 is SGHRS, CDR2 YFSETQ, per germline. This CDR3 is 18 amino acids long. V shed 1 base and J 0 bases; nucleotides not matched to a gene: 8.

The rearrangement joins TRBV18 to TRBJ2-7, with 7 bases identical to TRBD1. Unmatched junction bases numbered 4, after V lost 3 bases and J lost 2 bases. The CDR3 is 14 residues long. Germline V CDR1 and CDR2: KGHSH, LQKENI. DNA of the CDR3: TGTGCCAGCTCACCGACAGGGCCGCCCTACGAGCAGTACTTC. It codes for CASSPTGPPYEQYF.

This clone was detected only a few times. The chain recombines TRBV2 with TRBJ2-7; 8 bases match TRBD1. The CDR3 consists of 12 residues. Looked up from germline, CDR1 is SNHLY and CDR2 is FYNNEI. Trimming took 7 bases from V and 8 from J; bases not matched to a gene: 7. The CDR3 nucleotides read TGTGCCAGCACAAGAGACAGGGGCCAGCAGTACTTC. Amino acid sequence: CASTRDRGQQYF.

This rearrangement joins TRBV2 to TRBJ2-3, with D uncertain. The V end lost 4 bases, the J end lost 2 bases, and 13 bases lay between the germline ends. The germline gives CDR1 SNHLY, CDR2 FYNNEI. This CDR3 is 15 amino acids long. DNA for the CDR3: TGTGCCAGCAGTGGAGGTAAACAGATCACAGATACGCAGTATTTT. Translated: CASSGGKQITDTQYF.

CDR3 sequence reads: CASSGSGSNPFF. CDR3 DNA: TGTGCCAGCAGCGGTAGCGGGAGCAACCCGTTCTTC. The chain joins TRBV11-3 to TRBJ2-1; 9 nucleotides agree with TRBD2. CDR1 and CDR2 (germline): SGHNT, YENEEA. With 5 bases clipped from V and 15 bases from J, the junction kept 8 bases outside the gene matches. The CDR3 consists of 12 residues.

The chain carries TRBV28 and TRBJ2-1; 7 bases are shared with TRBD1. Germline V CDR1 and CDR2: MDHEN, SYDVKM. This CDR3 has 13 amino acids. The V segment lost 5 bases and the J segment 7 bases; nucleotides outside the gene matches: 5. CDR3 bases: TGTGCCAGCAGTCCGATACAGGGGAATGAGCAGTTCTTC. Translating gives CASSPIQGNEQFF.

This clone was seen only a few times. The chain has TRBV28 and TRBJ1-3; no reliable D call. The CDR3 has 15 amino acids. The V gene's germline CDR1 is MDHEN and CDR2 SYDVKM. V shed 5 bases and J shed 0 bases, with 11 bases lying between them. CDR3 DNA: TGTGCCAGCAGTGTCCCGGGTGGCTCTGGAAACACCATATATTTT. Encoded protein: CASSVPGGSGNTIYF.

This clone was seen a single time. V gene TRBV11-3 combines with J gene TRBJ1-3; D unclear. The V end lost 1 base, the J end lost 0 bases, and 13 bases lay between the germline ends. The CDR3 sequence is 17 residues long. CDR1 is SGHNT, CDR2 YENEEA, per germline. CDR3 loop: CASSLAQQSYSGNTIYF. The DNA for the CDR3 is TGTGCCAGCAGCTTAGCCCAACAGAGCTACTCTGGAAACACCATATATTTT.

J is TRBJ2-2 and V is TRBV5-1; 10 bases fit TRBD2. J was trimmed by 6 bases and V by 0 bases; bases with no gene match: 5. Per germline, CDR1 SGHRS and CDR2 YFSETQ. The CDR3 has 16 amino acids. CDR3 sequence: CASSLGLAGAPGELFF. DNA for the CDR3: TGCGCCAGCAGCTTGGGACTAGCGGGCGCTCCCGGGGAGCTGTTTTTT.

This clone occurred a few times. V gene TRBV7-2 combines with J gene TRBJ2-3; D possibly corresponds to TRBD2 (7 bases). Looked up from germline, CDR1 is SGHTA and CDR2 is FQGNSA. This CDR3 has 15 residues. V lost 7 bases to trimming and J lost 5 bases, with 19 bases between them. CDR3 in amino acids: CASNSRGGGQDTQYF. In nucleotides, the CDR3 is TGTGCCAGCAACTCCCGTGGGGGGGGGCAAGATACGCAGTATTTT. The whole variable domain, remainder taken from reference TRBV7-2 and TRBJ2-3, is GAGVSQSPSNKVTEKGKDVELRCDPISGHTALYWYRQSLGQGLEFLIYFQGNSAPDKSGLPSDRFSAERTGGSVSTLTIQRTQQEDSAVYLCASNSRGGGQDTQYFGPGTRLTVL.

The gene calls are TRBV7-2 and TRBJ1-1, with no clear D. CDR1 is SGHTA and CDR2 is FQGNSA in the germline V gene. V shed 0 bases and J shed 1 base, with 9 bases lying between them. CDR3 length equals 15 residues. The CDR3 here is CASSLATIRNTEAFF. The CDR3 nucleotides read TGTGCCAGCAGCTTAGCGACGATCAGGAACACTGAAGCTTTCTTT. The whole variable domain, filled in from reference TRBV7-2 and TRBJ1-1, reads GAGVSQSPSNKVTEKGKDVELRCDPISGHTALYWYRQSLGQGLEFLIYFQGNSAPDKSGLPSDRFSAERTGGSVSTLTIQRTQQEDSAVYLCASSLATIRNTEAFFGQGTRLTVV.

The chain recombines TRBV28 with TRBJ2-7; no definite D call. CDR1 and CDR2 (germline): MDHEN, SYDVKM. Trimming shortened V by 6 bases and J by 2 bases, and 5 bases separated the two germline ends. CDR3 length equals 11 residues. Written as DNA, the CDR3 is TGTGCCAGCAGCCTTGCCTACGAGCAGTACTTC. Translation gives CASSLAYEQYF.